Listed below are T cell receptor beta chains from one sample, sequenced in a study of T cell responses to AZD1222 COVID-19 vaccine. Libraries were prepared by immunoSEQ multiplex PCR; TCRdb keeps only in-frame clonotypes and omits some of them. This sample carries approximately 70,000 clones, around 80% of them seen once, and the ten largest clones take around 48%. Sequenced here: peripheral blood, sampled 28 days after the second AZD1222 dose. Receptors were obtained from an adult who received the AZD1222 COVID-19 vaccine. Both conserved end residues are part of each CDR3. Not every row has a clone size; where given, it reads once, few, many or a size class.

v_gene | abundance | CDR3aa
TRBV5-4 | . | CASSPGRGTAEVEAFF
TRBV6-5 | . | CASRSGQATYEQYF
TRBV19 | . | CASSAAQGTISNQPQHF
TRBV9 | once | CASSVGRRQAGEGETQYF
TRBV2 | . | CASSTGLGQLYGYTF
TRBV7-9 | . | CASSHDWAGELFF
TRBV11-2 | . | CASSLPQGNQETQYF
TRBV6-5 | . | CASSTIYEQYF
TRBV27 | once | CASSRQVYNEQFF
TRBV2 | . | CASNLSPLNIQYF
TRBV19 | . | CASSIAGPQDYEQYF
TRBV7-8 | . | CASSLPPSGGVNEQFF